This T cell receptor (beta chain) derives from a study of T-cell memory formation after mild COVID-19. Background on the study: TCR clusters mostly belonged to single donors. Overall study results and limits: In pre-infection memory, a portion of responding clones appeared, which suggested that cross-reactive memory joined.

This clonotype came up a few times. Its antigen remains unidentified. TCRdb analysed the 5' RACE reads with MiXCR anew, one entry per CDR3 protein. The sample lists roughly 130,000 distinct CDR3 sequences, 15% to 20% occurring once. The germline V gene encodes CDR1 SGHTA and CDR2 FQGNSA. The V gene lost 1 base and the J gene lost 0 bases, with 9 bases spanning the gap. This CDR3 has 15 residues. The TCR comes from a man younger than 30 who had mild COVID-19 (a few samples of this study predate the infection). Cell type and time point are not known. The chain joins TRBV7-2 to TRBJ1-1; unclear D gene. Sequencing was carried out using PBMCs or a T cell subset sorted from them (not recorded which). The CDR3 sequence is CASSLGSGLNTEAFF. The CDR3 DNA reads TGTGCCAGCAGCTTAGGGTCGGGGTTGAACACTGAAGCTTTCTTT.